Sequencing of this TCR beta chain was carried out in a study of blood T cell repertoires in COVID-19 (dated by TCRdb to the early 2020s). Study-level background: Samples covering the acute and convalescent phases of COVID-19 were provided by collaborators in the United States, Italy and Spain. The prospective study material was composed of cDNA or gDNA derived from T cells, B-cell-depleted T cells, or PBMCs. Subjects who had been exposed to COVID-19, were actively infected with it, or had recovered from it provided the deeply sampled blood TCRbeta repertoires that made up the dataset. Samples were obtained from the ongoing ImmuneRACE study (first 160 participants) and from about 1,300 subjects provided by 6 global collaborators. Sample metadata almost always included a de-identified subject ID, COVID-19 status, age in years and sex. The repertoires were made available in a free public database intended to serve as a resource for research on the immune response to SARS-CoV-2. Where HLA class I and class II types were available, the types were taken from metadata supplied by the sample provider, not from assay-based typing. The investigation overall reported the following: The quantity of clinical and demographic metadata differed by source and by participant and was supplied without curation.

The immunoSEQ Assay, a bias-controlled multiplex PCR, was used to amplify TCRbeta CDR3 regions from genomic DNA. The original methods were these. The number of nucleated cells in each sample was estimated by amplification of reference gene primers within the assay. To quantify the absolute abundance of each unique TCRbeta CDR3 rearrangement, sequence reads were collapsed and filtered. For each sample, productive Simpson clonality was calculated as the square root of Simpson's diversity index across productive rearrangements. TCRdb provides this immuneACCESS table in a form limited to in-frame rearrangements. Some clones are lacking; in checked studies, under half of them reflect an unresolved V gene, and why the rest are absent is not known. V and J calls and clone size are given by that table; D and trimming were obtained from the DNA. In this sample the table shows tens of thousands of clones, about 80% of which occur a single time. In total, the top ten clones hold about 16% of the sample.

Reading from cysteine to phenylalanine, the CDR3 counts 13 amino acids. The kept DNA is CDR3 alone, 39 bases in frame from the first base. V and J lose 2 bases and 9 bases, and a span of 8 bases separates them. The germline V gene (reference sequence) gives CDR1 as MNHNY and CDR2 as SVGAGI. Each collaborating institution followed its own protocols to collect whole blood in K2EDTA tubes. For TCRbeta analysis, collaborators shipped samples as frozen whole blood, isolated PBMCs, or DNA extracted from either of those sample types. This clone has ten or more counts. Its cognate antigen has yet to be identified. No clone much larger than this one lies a single base away; base qualities are absent.

The specimen sequenced was peripheral blood. This sequence originates from a man older than 75 with active COVID-19. The chain couples TRBV6-6 to TRBJ1-6; the D segment could be TRBD1, given 5 matching bases. At the DNA level, the sequence is TGTGCCAGCAGTTACCGCCAGGGTTCACCCCTCCACTTT. Its translation is CASSYRQGSPLHF.